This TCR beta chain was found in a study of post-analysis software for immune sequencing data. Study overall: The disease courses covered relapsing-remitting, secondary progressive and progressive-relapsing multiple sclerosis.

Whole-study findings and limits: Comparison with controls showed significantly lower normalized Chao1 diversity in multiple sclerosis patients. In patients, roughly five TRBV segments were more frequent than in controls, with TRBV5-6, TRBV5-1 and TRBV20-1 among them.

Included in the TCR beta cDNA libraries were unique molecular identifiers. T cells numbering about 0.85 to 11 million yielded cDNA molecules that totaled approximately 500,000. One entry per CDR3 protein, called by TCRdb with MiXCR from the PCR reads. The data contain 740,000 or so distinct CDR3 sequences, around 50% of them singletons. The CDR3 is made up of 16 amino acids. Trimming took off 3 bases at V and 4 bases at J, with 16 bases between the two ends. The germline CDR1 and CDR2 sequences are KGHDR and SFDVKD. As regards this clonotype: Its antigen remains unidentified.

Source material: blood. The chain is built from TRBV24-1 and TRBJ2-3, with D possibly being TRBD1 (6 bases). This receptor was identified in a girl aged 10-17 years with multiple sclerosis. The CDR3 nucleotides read TGTGCCACCAGTGATGGGACCGGGACATTGCCAGATACGCAGTATTTT. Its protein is CATSDGTGTLPDTQYF.